Shown below are 26 T cell receptor beta chains from a single sample sequenced in a study of cytomegalovirus exposure and HLA in healthy donors (dated 2017 in TCRdb). The library relied on the immunoSEQ multiplex PCR assay. The multiplex PCR relied on a mix of 60 forward primers for TCR Vbeta segments and 13 reverse primers for TCR Jbeta segments. Drawn from immuneACCESS, this table holds only the in-frame rearrangements with V and J called that TCRdb kept. Clones are partly lost; checked studies trace under half to an unresolved V gene and leave the rest unexplained. Recorded for this sample are approximately 150,000 clones; about 80% of them occurred a single time. The leading ten clones occupy 1.4% to 1.5% of the sample. Sequences were obtained from PBMCs. These receptors were obtained from a woman in her twenties or thirties in good health and CMV-seropositive.

This chain connects TRBV27 to TRBJ1-1, with D hard to call. CDR3 size: 13 residues. Per germline, CDR1 MNHEY and CDR2 SMNVEV (reference sequence). With 2 bases removed from V and 1 base from J, the gap between germline ends came to 5 bases. The chain's CDR3 is CASSLTENTEAFF. The DNA of the CDR3 is TGTGCCAGCAGTTTAACAGAGAACACTGAAGCTTTCTTT.

The J gene is TRBJ2-1, the V gene TRBV30, with 14 bases aligning to TRBD2. V shed 5 bases and J 0 bases; nucleotides not matched to a gene: 3. This CDR3 is 16 amino acids long. The germline V gene encodes CDR1 GTSNPN and CDR2 SVGIG (reference sequence). In nucleotides, the CDR3 is TGTGCCTGGGGGACTAGCGGGAGTTACTCCTACAATGAGCAGTTCTTC. This sequence encodes CAWGTSGSYSYNEQFF.

The chain couples TRBV7-9 to TRBJ2-1; D uncertain. Germline CDR1 reads SEHNR; CDR2 reads FQNEAQ (reference sequence). The CDR3 consists of 16 residues. With 6 bases removed from V and 0 bases from J, the gap between germline ends came to 15 bases. CDR3 DNA: TGTGCCAGCAGGAGACTCCGCGATAGCTCCTACAATGAGCAGTTCTTC. This codes for CASRRLRDSSYNEQFF.

In its sample, this clone was seen once. V gene TRBV5-1 combines with J gene TRBJ1-1; 9 bases are shared with TRBD1. The CDR3 length is 15 residues. V lost 4 bases and J lost 2; bases outside the gene matches: 6. Germline V lookup: CDR1 SGHRS, CDR2 YFSETQ. CDR3 bases: TGCGCCAGCAGCGTCCGACAGGGGGAAAACACTGAAGCTTTCTTT. Its protein product is CASSVRQGENTEAFF.

This clone has just a few counts. The chain combines TRBV4-1 with TRBJ2-3; 8 positions match TRBD1. Germline V gene lookup returns CDR1 MGHRA and CDR2 YSYEKL. The J segment lost 0 bases and the V segment lost 6 bases, leaving 5 bases of the junction unmatched. The CDR3 contains 15 residues. The CDR3 DNA is TGCGCCAGCAGAGTAACAGGGGGGAGCACAGATACGCAGTATTTT. Amino acids: CASRVTGGSTDTQYF.

This clone was seen once. Mismatch with germline at one junction end may stem from a read error. The rearrangement uses TRBV19 and TRBJ1-1; no definite D call. The length of the CDR3 is 12 residues. Germline CDR1 and CDR2: LNHDA and SQIVND (reference sequence). CDR3 protein: CASSIRNAEAFF. CDR3 DNA: TGTGCCAGTAGTATCAGGAACGCTGAAGCTTTCTTT.

The rearrangement links TRBV5-6 to TRBJ1-5, with 7 nucleotides matching TRBD1. The CDR3 sequence is 16 residues long. Trimming took 3 bases from V and 2 from J; bases not matched to a gene: 8. Germline CDR1 and CDR2: SGHDT and YYEEEE. CDR3 loop: CASSSGSTGGNQPQHF. The CDR3 nucleotides are TGTGCCAGCAGCTCAGGATCTACAGGGGGCAATCAGCCCCAGCATTTT.

This clone was recorded only once. The DNA of the CDR3 is TGTGCCAGCAGCCAAGACAGGGTCGGGGAGCAGTACTTC. Protein: CASSQDRVGEQYF. V usage is TRBV4-2 and J usage is TRBJ2-7; possibly TRBD1 for D (5 bases). The V end lost 0 bases, the J end lost 7 bases, and 10 bases lay between the germline ends. This CDR3 is 13 amino acids long. CDR1 and CDR2 (germline): LGHNA, YNFKEQ.

This chain uses TRBV2 with TRBJ2-4, with TRBD1 matching 12 bases. There are 19 residues in the CDR3. V shed 1 base and J 8 bases; nucleotides not matched to a gene: 15. Germline V gene sequence: CDR1 SNHLY, CDR2 FYNNEI. The CDR3 DNA reads as TGTGCCAGCAGTGAAGTGGGACAGGGGGCTTTGTTAGGCCTCGACATTCAGTACTTC. This codes for CASSEVGQGALLGLDIQYF. Full variable domain (outside the CDR3, taken from reference TRBV2 and TRBJ2-4): EPEVTQTPSHQVTQMGQEVILRCVPISNHLYFYWYRQILGQKVEFLVSFYNNEISEKSEIFDDQFSVERPDGSNFTLKIRSTKLEDSAMYFCASSEVGQGALLGLDIQYFGAGTRLSVL.

This rearrangement joins TRBV4-2 to TRBJ2-2; D remains unclear. Germline loops: CDR1 LGHNA, CDR2 YNFKEQ. The CDR3 sequence is 15 residues long. The ends were cut back, 0 bases at V and 3 bases at J, with 8 bases in the middle. The CDR3, as DNA: TGTGCCAGCAGCCAAGAGTCACTTGACACCGGGGAGCTGTTTTTT. This gives the protein CASSQESLDTGELFF.

The V call is TRBV6-5, the J call TRBJ1-2, with D maybe TRBD1 (6 bases). In germline, CDR1 is MNHEY, CDR2 SVGAGI. With 6 bases removed from V and 6 bases from J, the gap between germline ends came to 14 bases. The CDR3 has 13 amino acids. CDR3 loop: CASRNYRENGYTF. The CDR3 DNA follows: TGTGCCAGCAGGAATTACAGGGAAAATGGCTACACCTTC.

The chain couples TRBV9 to TRBJ2-1; possibly TRBD2 for D (6 bases). V was trimmed by 0 bases and J by 2 bases, leaving 12 bases between them. The CDR3 length is 16 residues. CDR1 SGDLS and CDR2 YYNGEE come from the germline V gene. This CDR3 is CASSVGGTSPYNEQFF. The CDR3, as DNA: TGTGCCAGCAGCGTAGGGGGGACTTCCCCCTACAATGAGCAGTTCTTC.

The chain carries TRBV7-2 and TRBJ2-7; 8 bases map to TRBD1. The length of the CDR3 is 16 residues. V was clipped by 5 bases and J by 2 bases; unmatched bases: 11. Germline values: CDR1 SGHTA, CDR2 FQGNSA. The CDR3: CASSPRTGRGAYEQYF. CDR3 sequence (DNA): TGTGCCAGCAGCCCTAGGACAGGGAGAGGGGCCTACGAGCAGTACTTC.

The DNA of the CDR3 is TGCGCCAGCAGCTTGACGGGGGACTCCTACGAGCAGTACTTC. The encoded protein is CASSLTGDSYEQYF. The chain employs TRBV5-1 and TRBJ2-7; tentatively, D is TRBD2 (6 bases). The CDR3 extends over 14 amino acids. Germline V gene sequence: CDR1 SGHRS, CDR2 YFSETQ. The V and J ends lost 1 base and 0 bases respectively, with 8 bases between them. Supplemented by reference TRBV5-1 and TRBJ2-7, the full variable domain reads KAGVTQTPRYLIKTRGQQVTLSCSPISGHRSVSWYQQTPGQGLQFLFEYFSETQRNKGNFPGRFSGRQFSNSRSEMNVSTLELGDSALYLCASSLTGDSYEQYFGPGTRLTVT.

The chain combines TRBV27 with TRBJ2-7; 10 bases line up with TRBD1. V shed 6 bases, J shed 4 bases, and the junction held 6 bases outside the gene matches. CDR1 MNHEY and CDR2 SMNVEV come from the germline V gene (reference sequence). The CDR3 sequence is 14 residues long. The CDR3 nucleotides are TGTGCCAGCAGCTTGGGGACAGGGGCGTACGAGCAGTACTTC. Protein product: CASSLGTGAYEQYF.

The genes are TRBV29-1 and TRBJ2-7; 9 nucleotides line up with TRBD2. Looked up from germline, CDR1 is SQVTM and CDR2 is ANQGSEA. This CDR3 region has 15 residues. J was trimmed by 2 bases and V by 5 bases; bases with no gene match: 10. DNA of the CDR3: TGCAGCGTTCCCACGACTAGCGGCATAACCTACGAGCAGTACTTC. This sequence encodes CSVPTTSGITYEQYF.

V gene TRBV5-6 combines with J gene TRBJ2-6, with TRBD1 matching 12 bases. This CDR3 spans 18 amino acids. The V segment lost 4 bases and the J segment 3 bases; nucleotides outside the gene matches: 8. Per the germline V gene, CDR1 is SGHDT and CDR2 is YYEEEE. CDR3 amino acids: CASSPTGQGAGGANVLTF. The CDR3 bases are TGTGCCAGCAGCCCTACGGGACAGGGGGCGGGTGGGGCCAACGTCCTGACTTTC.

The rearrangement joins TRBV5-6 to TRBJ1-1, with D possibly being TRBD1 (5 bases). V lost 4 bases to trimming and J lost 0 bases, with 10 bases between them. The CDR3 runs to 14 residues. Germline CDR1 and CDR2: SGHDT and YYEEEE. CDR3: CASSADKMNTEAFF. In DNA form, the CDR3 reads TGTGCCAGCAGCGCGGACAAGATGAACACTGAAGCTTTCTTT.

The chain carries TRBV7-8 and TRBJ2-3, with 14 bases fitting TRBD2. The V segment lost 5 bases and the J segment 7 bases; nucleotides outside the gene matches: 5. CDR1 is SGHVS and CDR2 is FQNEAQ in the germline V gene. The CDR3 extends over 15 amino acids. CDR3 in amino acids: CASSAGTSGGHTQYF. The CDR3 DNA sequence: TGTGCCAGCAGCGCAGGGACTAGCGGGGGCCATACGCAGTATTTT.

The sample holds a few counts of this clone. The chain couples TRBV19 to TRBJ2-7; a weak D match, TRBD1 (5 bases). This CDR3 is built from 14 residues. The V end was cut by 6 bases, the J end by 0 bases, with 12 bases between. Germline lookup yields CDR1 LNHDA and CDR2 SQIVND (reference sequence). The CDR3 is CASSQETASYEQYF. The CDR3 DNA reads as TGTGCCAGTAGCCAAGAGACAGCCTCCTACGAGCAGTACTTC.

This clone was seen only once. The chain has TRBV28 and TRBJ1-2, with D maybe TRBD1 (5 bases). Germline values: CDR1 MDHEN, CDR2 SYDVKM. With 5 bases removed from V and 5 bases from J, the gap between germline ends came to 6 bases. This CDR3 region has 11 residues. CDR3 coding DNA: TGTGCCAGCAGTCAGGGATATGGCTACACCTTC. Residues: CASSQGYGYTF.

The chain carries TRBV7-6 and TRBJ2-5, with TRBD2 matching 7 bases. J was trimmed by 0 bases and V by 1 base; bases with no gene match: 5. The length of the CDR3 is 16 residues. Germline assignment: CDR1 SGHVS and CDR2 FNYEAQ. CDR3 sequence reads: CASSLERREYQETQYF. Written as DNA, the CDR3 is TGTGCCAGCAGCTTAGAGAGGCGGGAGTACCAAGAGACCCAGTACTTC.

The DNA for the CDR3 is TGTGCCAGCAGGTCTCAGGGATCTGGGGCCAACGTCCTGACTTTC. As protein: CASRSQGSGANVLTF. The rearrangement links TRBV9 to TRBJ2-6; the D gene is possibly TRBD1 (5 bases). The CDR3 contains 15 residues. V lost 5 bases and J 1 base, leaving 10 bases between the germline ends. Germline loops: CDR1 SGDLS, CDR2 YYNGEE.

The gene calls are TRBV27 and TRBJ2-3; 8 nucleotides match TRBD2. V lost 6 bases to trimming and J lost 4 bases; unmatched junction nucleotides: 6. Germline V gene lookup returns CDR1 MNHEY and CDR2 SMNVEV (reference sequence). The CDR3 runs 14 residues. CDR3 residues: CASSGLAGPDTQYF. The CDR3 DNA reads TGTGCCAGCAGCGGACTAGCAGGTCCAGATACGCAGTATTTT.

This chain joins TRBV27 and TRBJ2-7; D is unresolved. Trimming left V 8 bases short and J 0 bases short, with 14 bases between. CDR1 and CDR2 (germline): MNHEY, SMNVEV (reference sequence). The CDR3 length is 14 residues. The CDR3 loop reads CASSPTVISYEQYF. DNA of the CDR3: TGTGCCAGCTCCCCCACTGTTATCTCCTACGAGCAGTACTTC.

The V gene is TRBV7-3, the J gene TRBJ2-3; D is perhaps TRBD2 (6 bases). Germline V gene data show CDR1 as SGHTA and CDR2 as FQGTGA. V dropped 3 bases and J dropped 1 base, with 8 bases sitting between them. The CDR3 contains 14 residues. This CDR3 is CASSLQRGTDTQYF. Written as DNA, the CDR3 is TGTGCCAGCAGCTTGCAGCGGGGCACAGATACGCAGTATTTT.